This TCR beta chain was captured by sequencing in a study of metastatic and nonmetastatic thyroid tumors. This CDR3 has 14 amino acids. In germline, CDR1 is DFQATT, CDR2 SNEGSKA (reference sequence). V was clipped by 3 bases and J by 9 bases; unmatched bases: 8. Every patient underwent thyroid surgery untreated. This clone was picked up many times. As processed by the authors: Across clinicopathological groups, CDR3 differences served as the basis for building a distant-metastasis classifier for papillary thyroid cancer. Via MiXCR, TCRdb re-called the PCR reads. These V and J calls rely on TCRdb rather than the paper's analysis. The sample lists 20,000 to 25,000 clones, roughly 16% seen once, with roughly 35% in the top ten.

Sequencing was performed on blood. V usage is TRBV20-1 and J usage is TRBJ2-3; 11 nucleotides match TRBD2. The source of this sequence is a female donor with papillary thyroid cancer or a benign thyroid nodule (not recorded which). Some clones in this sample may be carry-over from other donors' samples. The chain's CDR3 is CSARDSGRASTQYF. CDR3 nucleotide sequence: TGCAGTGCTAGGGATAGCGGGAGGGCCTCGACGCAGTATTTT.